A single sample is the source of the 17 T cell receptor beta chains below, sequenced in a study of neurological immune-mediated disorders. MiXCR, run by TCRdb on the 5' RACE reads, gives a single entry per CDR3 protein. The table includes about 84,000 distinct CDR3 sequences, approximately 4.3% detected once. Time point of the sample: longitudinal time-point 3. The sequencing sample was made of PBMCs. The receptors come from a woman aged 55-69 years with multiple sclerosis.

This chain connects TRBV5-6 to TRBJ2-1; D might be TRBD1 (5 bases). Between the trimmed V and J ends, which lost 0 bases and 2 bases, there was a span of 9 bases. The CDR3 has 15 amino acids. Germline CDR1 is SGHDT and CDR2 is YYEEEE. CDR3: CASSLEAGTYNEQFF. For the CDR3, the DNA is TGTGCCAGCAGCTTGGAGGCAGGGACCTACAATGAGCAGTTCTTC. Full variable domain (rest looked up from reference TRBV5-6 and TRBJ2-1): DAGVTQSPTHLIKTRGQQVTLRCSPKSGHDTVSWYQQALGQGPQFIFQYYEEEERQRGNFPDRFSGHQFPNYSSELNVNALLLGDSALYLCASSLEAGTYNEQFFGPGTRLTVL.

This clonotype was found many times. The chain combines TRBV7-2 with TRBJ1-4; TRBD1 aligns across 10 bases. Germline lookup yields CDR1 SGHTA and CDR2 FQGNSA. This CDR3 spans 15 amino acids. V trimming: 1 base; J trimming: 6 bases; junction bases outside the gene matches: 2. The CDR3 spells CASSLVGTGDEKLFF. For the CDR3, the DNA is TGTGCCAGCAGCTTAGTGGGGACAGGGGATGAAAAACTGTTTTTT.

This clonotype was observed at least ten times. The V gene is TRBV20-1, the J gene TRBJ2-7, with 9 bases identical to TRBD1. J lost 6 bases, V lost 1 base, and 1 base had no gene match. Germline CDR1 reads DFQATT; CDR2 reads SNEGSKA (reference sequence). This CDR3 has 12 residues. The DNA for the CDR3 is TGCAGTGCTAGAGTGACAGGGGGCGAGCAGTACTTC. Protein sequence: CSARVTGGEQYF.

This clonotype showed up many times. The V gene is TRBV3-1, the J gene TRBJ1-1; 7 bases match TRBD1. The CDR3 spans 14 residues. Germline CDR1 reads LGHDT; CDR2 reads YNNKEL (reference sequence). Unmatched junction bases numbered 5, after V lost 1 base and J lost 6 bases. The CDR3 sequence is CASSQAPGGAEAFF. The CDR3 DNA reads TGTGCCAGCAGCCAAGCCCCAGGGGGGGCTGAAGCTTTCTTT.

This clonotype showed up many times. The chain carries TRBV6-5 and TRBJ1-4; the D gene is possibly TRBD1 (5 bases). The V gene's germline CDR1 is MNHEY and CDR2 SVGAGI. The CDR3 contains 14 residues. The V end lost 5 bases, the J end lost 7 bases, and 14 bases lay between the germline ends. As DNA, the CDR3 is TGTGCCAGCAGTCCCCAGGGTGGGAGTGAAAAACTGTTTTTT. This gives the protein CASSPQGGSEKLFF.

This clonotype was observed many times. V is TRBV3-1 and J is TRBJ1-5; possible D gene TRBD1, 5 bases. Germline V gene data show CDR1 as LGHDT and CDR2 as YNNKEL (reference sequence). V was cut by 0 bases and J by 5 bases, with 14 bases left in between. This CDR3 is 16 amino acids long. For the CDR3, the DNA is TGTGCCAGCAGCCAAGATCCCCGGGGCCCCGATCAGCCCCAGCATTTT. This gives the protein CASSQDPRGPDQPQHF.

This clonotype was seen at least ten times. For the CDR3, the DNA is TGTGCCAGCAGCCCGATAAGACTAGCGGACCCCACCGGGGAGCTGTTTTTT. Its protein is CASSPIRLADPTGELFF. The chain carries TRBV5-5 and TRBJ2-2; 9 nucleotides match TRBD2. In germline, CDR1 is SGHKS, CDR2 YYEKEE (reference sequence). With 4 bases clipped from V and 4 bases from J, the junction kept 11 bases outside the gene matches. This CDR3 spans 17 amino acids.

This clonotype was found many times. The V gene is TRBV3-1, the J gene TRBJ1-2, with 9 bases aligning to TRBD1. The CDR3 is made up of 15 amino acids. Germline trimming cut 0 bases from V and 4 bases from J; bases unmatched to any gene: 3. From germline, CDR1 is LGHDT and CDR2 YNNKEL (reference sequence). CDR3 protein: CASSQETGGGYGYTF. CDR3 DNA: TGTGCCAGCAGCCAAGAGACAGGGGGAGGCTATGGCTACACCTTC.

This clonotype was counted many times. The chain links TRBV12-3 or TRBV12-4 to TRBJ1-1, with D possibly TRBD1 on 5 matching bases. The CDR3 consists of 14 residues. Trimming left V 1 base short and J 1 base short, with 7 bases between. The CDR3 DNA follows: TGTGCCAGCAGTTTAGTTCAGGGGAACACTGAAGCTTTCTTT. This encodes CASSLVQGNTEAFF.

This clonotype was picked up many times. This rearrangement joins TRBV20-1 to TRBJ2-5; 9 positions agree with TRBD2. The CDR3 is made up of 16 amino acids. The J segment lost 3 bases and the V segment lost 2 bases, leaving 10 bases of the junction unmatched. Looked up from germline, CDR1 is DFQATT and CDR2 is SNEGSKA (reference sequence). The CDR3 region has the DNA TGCAGTGCTAGACCTTTTCGCGGGGGGGCCGAAGAGACCCAGTACTTC. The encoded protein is CSARPFRGGAEETQYF.

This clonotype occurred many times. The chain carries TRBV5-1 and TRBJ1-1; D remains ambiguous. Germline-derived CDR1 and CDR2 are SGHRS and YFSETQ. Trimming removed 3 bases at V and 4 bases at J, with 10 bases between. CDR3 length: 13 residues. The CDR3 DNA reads TGCGCCAGCAGCTGGCAAACCCTCACTGAAGCTTTCTTT. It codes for CASSWQTLTEAFF.

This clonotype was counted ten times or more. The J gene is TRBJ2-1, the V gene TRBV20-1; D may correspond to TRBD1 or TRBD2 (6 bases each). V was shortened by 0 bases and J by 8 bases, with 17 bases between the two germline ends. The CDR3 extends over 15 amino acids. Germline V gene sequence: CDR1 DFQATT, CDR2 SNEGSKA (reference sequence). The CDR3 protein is CSAREKGGSVYEQFF. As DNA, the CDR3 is TGCAGTGCTAGAGAGAAGGGGGGCAGCGTCTATGAGCAGTTCTTC.

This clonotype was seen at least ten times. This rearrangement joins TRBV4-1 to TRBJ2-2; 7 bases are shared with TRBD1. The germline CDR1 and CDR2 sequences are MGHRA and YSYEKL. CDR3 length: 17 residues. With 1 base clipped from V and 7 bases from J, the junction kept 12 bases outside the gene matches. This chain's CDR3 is CASSQGPETGTGGELFF. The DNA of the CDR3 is TGCGCCAGCAGCCAAGGTCCTGAGACAGGGACGGGCGGGGAGCTGTTTTTT.

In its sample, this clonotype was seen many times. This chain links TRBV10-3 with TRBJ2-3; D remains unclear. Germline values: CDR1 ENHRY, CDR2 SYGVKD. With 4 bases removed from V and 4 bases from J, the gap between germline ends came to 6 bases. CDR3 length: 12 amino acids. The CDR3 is CAISGGPDTQYF. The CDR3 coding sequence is TGTGCCATCAGTGGAGGCCCAGATACGCAGTATTTT.

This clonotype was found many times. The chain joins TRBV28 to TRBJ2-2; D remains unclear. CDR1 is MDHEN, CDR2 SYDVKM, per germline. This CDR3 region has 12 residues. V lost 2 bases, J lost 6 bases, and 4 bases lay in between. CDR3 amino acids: CASSLVAGELFF. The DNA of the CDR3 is TGTGCCAGCAGTTTAGTAGCCGGGGAGCTGTTTTTT. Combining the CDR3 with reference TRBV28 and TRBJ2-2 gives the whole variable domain DVKVTQSSRYLVKRTGEKVFLECVQDMDHENMFWYRQDPGLGLRLIYFSYDVKMKEKGDIPEGYSVSREKKERFSLILESASTNQTSMYLCASSLVAGELFFGEGSRLTVL.

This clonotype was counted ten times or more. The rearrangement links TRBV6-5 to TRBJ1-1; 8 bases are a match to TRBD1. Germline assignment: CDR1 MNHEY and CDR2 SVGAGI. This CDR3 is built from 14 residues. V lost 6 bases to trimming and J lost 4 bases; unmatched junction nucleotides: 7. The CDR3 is CASSSRQGITEAFF. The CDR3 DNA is TGTGCCAGCAGCTCAAGACAGGGGATCACTGAAGCTTTCTTT.

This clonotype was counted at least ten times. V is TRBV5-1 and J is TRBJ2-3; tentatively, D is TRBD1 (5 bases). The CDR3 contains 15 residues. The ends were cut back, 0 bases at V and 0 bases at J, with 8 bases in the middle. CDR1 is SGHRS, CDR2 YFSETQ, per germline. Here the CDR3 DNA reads TGCGCCAGCAGCTTGGCCAGGGTGAGCACAGATACGCAGTATTTT. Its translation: CASSLARVSTDTQYF. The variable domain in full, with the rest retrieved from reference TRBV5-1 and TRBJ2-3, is KAGVTQTPRYLIKTRGQQVTLSCSPISGHRSVSWYQQTPGQGLQFLFEYFSETQRNKGNFPGRFSGRQFSNSRSEMNVSTLELGDSALYLCASSLARVSTDTQYFGPGTRLTVL.